This TCR beta chain was sequenced in a study of radiotherapy plus CTLA-4 blockade in lung cancer. Findings and caveats of the study: Reports identified early blood T cell clone dynamics, with interferon-beta, as the best response predictor. Following radiotherapy plus ipilimumab, tumor-derived TCR clones expanded in the blood.

Focal radiation plus CTLA-4 blockade with ipilimumab was given to patients with chemo-refractory metastatic non-small-cell lung cancer. The CDR3 has 12 residues. CDR1 LGHNA and CDR2 YNFKEQ come from the germline V gene. For this clone: Antigen unknown.

Sequencing was performed with immunoSEQ multiplex PCR; in TCRdb, only in-frame clones are kept and a portion is missing. The sample includes over 11,000 clones, 87% of them seen just once. Source: peripheral blood, taken from a patient treated with radiotherapy plus ipilimumab. This receptor was identified in a human donor with non-small cell lung cancer that progressed on radiotherapy plus ipilimumab. Some clones in this sample may be carry-over from other donors' samples. J is TRBJ2-5 and V is TRBV4-2; D is uncertain. Near its end, the DNA agrees better with TRBJ2-7, so the J call may be wrong. The CDR3 DNA reads as TGTGCCAGCAGCCAAGATTCGAACGAGCAGTACTTC. Its translation is CASSQDSNEQYF.